This T cell receptor beta chain is drawn from a study of human T cells and chemical hapten exposure. This clonotype was seen at least ten times. MiXCR, run by TCRdb on the RACE reads, gives a single entry per CDR3 protein. This table holds 42,000 or so distinct CDR3 sequences, under 5% found once. Specified time point: patch test 1, 2 weeks after DPC sensitization. The sample's treatment: therapeutic diphenylcyclopropenone sensitization with weekly scalp DPC. Extraction yielded total RNA from whole blood (unfractionated). Blood sampling preceded each patch test application. The CDR3 loop spans 18 amino acids. The J segment lost 5 bases and the V segment lost 1 base, leaving 14 bases of the junction unmatched.

The sequencing used whole blood, collected in connection with sensitization to the hapten diphenylcyclopropenone (DPC). The receptor comes from a man aged 50-59 years with alopecia areata. Some clones in this sample may be carry-over from other donors' samples. The chain links TRBV12-3 or TRBV12-4 to TRBJ1-3; 7 bases agree with TRBD1. The CDR3 protein is CASSLGNSGTVTRNTIYF. CDR3 in DNA: TGTGCCAGCAGTTTAGGCAACTCAGGGACAGTAACACGAAACACCATATATTTT.